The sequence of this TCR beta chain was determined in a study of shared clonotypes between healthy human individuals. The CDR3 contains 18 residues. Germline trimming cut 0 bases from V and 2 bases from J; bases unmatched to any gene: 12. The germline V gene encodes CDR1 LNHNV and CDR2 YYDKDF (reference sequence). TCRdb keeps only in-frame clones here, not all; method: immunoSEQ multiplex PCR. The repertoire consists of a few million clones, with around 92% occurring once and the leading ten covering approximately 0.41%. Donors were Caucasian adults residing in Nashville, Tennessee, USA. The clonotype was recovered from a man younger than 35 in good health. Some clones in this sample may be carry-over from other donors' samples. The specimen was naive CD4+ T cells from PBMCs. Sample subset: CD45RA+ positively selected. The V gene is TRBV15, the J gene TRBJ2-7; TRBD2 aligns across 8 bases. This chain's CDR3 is CATSRDRSSGTLPYEQYF. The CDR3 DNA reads TGTGCCACCAGCAGAGATCGGAGTAGCGGGACCCTCCCCTACGAGCAGTACTTC.